These T cell receptor beta chains were read from a single sample in a study of T-cell memory formation after mild COVID-19. TCRdb reanalysed the 5' RACE reads using MiXCR and keeps one entry per CDR3 protein. The table records approximately 560,000 distinct CDR3 sequences, 15% to 20% of them present only once. The sequenced sample was PBMCs or a T cell subset sorted from them (not recorded which). All receptors come from an adult woman who had mild COVID-19 (a few samples of this study predate the infection). Cell type and time point are not known. The conserved cysteine and the conserved F or W are not part of the CDR3 here. A D gene is named only where the DNA matches it firmly. Not all rows give a size; the values are once, few, many and, for expanded clones, a class.

cdr3_aa	d_call	clone_size	v_call	j_call
SVERGPAIRTEAF	TRBD1	-	TRBV29-1	TRBJ1-1
SARVAPGRETQY	-	few	TRBV20-1	TRBJ2-5
ASSLSGNRGSTNTEAF	-	-	TRBV7-2	TRBJ1-1
SAARTGEGETQY	TRBD1	few	TRBV20-1	TRBJ2-5
ASSSTRGLAERGEQF	TRBD2	-	TRBV12-3/TRBV12-4	TRBJ2-1
ASRPGTGTGGGEQY	TRBD1	few	TRBV12-3/TRBV12-4	TRBJ2-7
ASSYRGYEAF	-	few	TRBV7-2	TRBJ1-1
ASSPDRGSNQPQH	TRBD1	few	TRBV6-4	TRBJ1-5
ASQMQYTQY	-	many	TRBV7-9	TRBJ2-3
ASSQWGSGELF	-	few	TRBV4-3	TRBJ2-2
SAREASGAYEQY	TRBD2	-	TRBV20-1	TRBJ2-7
ASSQPGQEWQPQH	TRBD1	-	TRBV4-1	TRBJ1-5